This TCR beta chain was identified during a study of post-analysis software for immune sequencing data. On the study more broadly: The disease courses covered relapsing-remitting, secondary progressive and progressive-relapsing multiple sclerosis. Study observations and caveats: F-measure co-clustering was strong for batch-matched samples. Compared with controls, patients showed significantly lower normalized Chao1 diversity. About five TRBV segments appeared more often in patients than in controls, and TRBV5-6, TRBV5-1 and TRBV20-1 were among these.

With 5 bases removed from V and 5 bases from J, the gap between germline ends came to 17 bases. Germline V gene sequence: CDR1 SGHTA, CDR2 FQGNSA. This CDR3 is 15 amino acids long. The TCR beta cDNA libraries contained unique molecular identifiers. Researchers reported roughly 0.5 million cDNA molecules coming from roughly 0.93 to 9.6 million T cells. TCRdb redid the calling of the PCR reads with MiXCR, one entry per CDR3 protein. The sample lists a few hundred thousand distinct CDR3 sequences; around 34% were seen once. The sample holds many counts of this clonotype. Its antigen is still unknown. The TCR was taken from a girl between 10 and 17 years old with multiple sclerosis. The chain links TRBV7-2 to TRBJ2-3, with a weak D call TRBD2 (5 bases). The sequenced sample consisted of blood. CDR3 sequence: CASSLRSYEGDTQYF. DNA for the CDR3: TGTGCCAGCAGCCTGAGGAGTTACGAGGGAGATACGCAGTATTTT.